Each of the 5 T cell receptor beta chains below was sequenced from the same sample in a study of a mutant IDH1 vaccine in newly diagnosed glioma. The method was immunoSEQ multiplex PCR; TCRdb's version includes in-frame clones alone and lacks a portion of them. The sample holds about 32,000 clones; roughly four fifths are singletons and the top ten take around 6.8%. Time point described: week 35, safety follow-up. Every single dose of the vaccine, 300 ug of mutant IDH1 20-mer peptide, came with topical imiquimod. No cognate antigen is known for these TCRs. This specimen consisted of PBMCs, obtained from a glioma patient whose treatment included an IDH1 peptide vaccine. The receptors derive from a woman aged 18-29 years with glioma.

CDR3 in DNA: TGTGCCAGCAGCTTAGCCCTGGCGGCCCACACTGAAGCTTTCTTT. The encoded protein is CASSLALAAHTEAFF. The chain employs TRBV7-9 and TRBJ1-1, with D unresolved. CDR1 SEHNR and CDR2 FQNEAQ come from the germline V gene (reference sequence). Trimming shortened V by 0 bases and J by 3 bases, and 11 bases separated the two germline ends. The CDR3 has 15 residues.

This chain links TRBV18 with TRBJ1-1; 7 bases match TRBD1. The germline gives CDR1 KGHSH, CDR2 LQKENI. J was trimmed by 1 base and V by 0 bases; bases with no gene match: 5. This CDR3 comprises 16 residues. The DNA of the CDR3 is TGTGCCAGCTCACCACCTACAGGGGCAAAGAACACTGAAGCTTTCTTT. This sequence encodes CASSPPTGAKNTEAFF.

V usage is TRBV29-1 and J usage is TRBJ1-5; no clear D. Germline V gene lookup returns CDR1 SQVTM and CDR2 ANQGSEA. The CDR3 has 14 amino acids. Trimming took off 5 bases at V and 1 base at J, with 12 bases between the two ends. The CDR3 region is CSVITDGSNQPQHF. The CDR3 nucleotides read TGCAGCGTTATCACGGACGGAAGCAATCAGCCCCAGCATTTT.

The chain links TRBV7-8 to TRBJ1-2; TRBD1 is a possible D gene (5 bases). Germline V gene sequence: CDR1 SGHVS, CDR2 FQNEAQ. This CDR3 is built from 16 residues. Trimming pared 0 bases from V and 8 bases from J, leaving 19 bases between. In DNA, the CDR3 is TGTGCCAGCAGCTTAGCCCGAGGGCCCGCGGGGGGGGGCTACACCTTC. It yields the protein CASSLARGPAGGGYTF.

The rearrangement joins TRBV20-1 to TRBJ2-3, with D perhaps matching TRBD2 (5 bases). Looked up from germline, CDR1 is DFQATT and CDR2 is SNEGSKA (reference sequence). CDR3 size: 11 residues. With 6 bases removed from V and 4 bases from J, the gap between germline ends came to 8 bases. The CDR3 region is CSAEAPDTQYF. The DNA for the CDR3 is TGCAGTGCGGAGGCACCAGATACGCAGTATTTT.